The 21 T cell receptor beta chains below come from one sample, sequenced in a study of T cell responses to AZD1222 COVID-19 vaccine. Repertoires were generated with immunoSEQ multiplex PCR, while TCRdb's copy carries only in-frame clones and drops some. The sample shows about 94,000 clones, roughly 84% of them seen only once. Sample: peripheral blood, taken on day 0 of AZD1222 vaccination. The receptors were sampled from an adult in good health.

The chain has TRBV24-1 and TRBJ1-1; TRBD1 agrees at 8 bases. Germline trimming cut 10 bases from V and 5 bases from J; bases unmatched to any gene: 14. CDR3 length: 15 residues. The V gene's germline CDR1 is KGHDR and CDR2 SFDVKD. The CDR3: CATQIDRGRGTEAFF. CDR3 nucleotides: TGTGCCACGCAGATCGACAGGGGCCGAGGGACTGAAGCTTTCTTT.

The chain combines TRBV5-4 with TRBJ2-7; 8 nucleotides match TRBD1. Trimming took 4 bases from V and 2 from J; bases not matched to a gene: 8. Looked up from germline, CDR1 is SGHNT and CDR2 is YYREEE (reference sequence). The CDR3 spans 15 residues. CDR3 sequence reads: CASSQERQGTYEQYF. In nucleotides, the CDR3 is TGTGCCAGCAGCCAGGAACGACAGGGGACCTACGAGCAGTACTTC.

This clone was counted a few times. This chain uses TRBV30 with TRBJ1-1; D call uncertain. CDR1 and CDR2 from the germline V gene are GTSNPN and SVGIG (reference sequence). Trimming took off 0 bases at V and 2 bases at J, with 4 bases between the two ends. The CDR3 runs 12 residues. The DNA for the CDR3 is TGTGCCTGGAGTGTACATAACACTGAAGCTTTCTTT. Translation gives CAWSVHNTEAFF. The whole variable domain, filled in from reference TRBV30 and TRBJ1-1, reads SQTIHQWPATLVQPVGSPLSLECTVEGTSNPNLYWYRQAAGRGLQLLFYSVGIGQISSEVPQNLSASRPQDRQFILSSKKLLLSDSGFYLCAWSVHNTEAFFGQGTRLTVV.

The rearrangement joins TRBV27 to TRBJ1-4; 9 bases match TRBD1. V lost 6 bases to trimming and J lost 6 bases; unmatched junction nucleotides: 8. The CDR3 sequence is 15 residues long. In germline, CDR1 is MNHEY, CDR2 SMNVEV (reference sequence). This CDR3 is CASSGLTGGDEKLFF. The CDR3 DNA reads as TGTGCCAGCAGCGGTCTGACAGGGGGGGATGAAAAACTGTTTTTT. Complete variable domain (other parts from reference TRBV27 and TRBJ1-4): EAQVTQNPRYLITVTGKKLTVTCSQNMNHEYMSWYRQDPGLGLRQIYYSMNVEVTDKGDVPEGYKVSRKEKRNFPLILESPSPNQTSLYFCASSGLTGGDEKLFFGSGTQLSVL.

This sequence joins TRBV5-6 and TRBJ1-2, with 7 bases fitting TRBD1. Germline CDR1 and CDR2: SGHDT and YYEEEE. The CDR3 loop spans 17 amino acids. V gave up 0 bases and J gave up 4 bases; unmatched junction bases: 12. The CDR3 bases are TGTGCCAGCAGCTTGGGGAGTGTGGGCAGGGGGGCCTATGGCTACACCTTC. Encoded protein: CASSLGSVGRGAYGYTF.

The count of this clone is one. The CDR3 bases are TGTGCCAGCAGCTTAGGGCCAGGCCAAATCGACACCGGGGAGCTGTTTTTT. Translated, it gives CASSLGPGQIDTGELFF. The chain carries TRBV7-2 and TRBJ2-2; D gene unclear. The V end was cut by 1 base, the J end by 3 bases, with 15 bases between. The CDR3 totals 17 residues. The germline V gene encodes CDR1 SGHTA and CDR2 FQGNSA.

This chain uses TRBV30 with TRBJ2-2; D is unresolved. This CDR3 spans 14 amino acids. Germline values: CDR1 GTSNPN, CDR2 SVGIG (reference sequence). The V end lost 2 bases, the J end lost 1 base, and 8 bases lay between the germline ends. The CDR3 coding sequence is TGTGCCTGGAGTCCCACCCGGAACACCGGGGAGCTGTTTTTT. Translation: CAWSPTRNTGELFF.

This clone has more than one count but fewer than ten. J is TRBJ1-5 and V is TRBV19; D gene unclear. The CDR3 loop spans 14 amino acids. V lost 5 bases, J lost 0 bases, and 8 bases lay in between. Germline V gene lookup returns CDR1 LNHDA and CDR2 SQIVND (reference sequence). The DNA for the CDR3 is TGTGCCAGTAGTCCCGCGGCTAGCAATCAGCCCCAGCATTTT. Encoded protein: CASSPAASNQPQHF.

V gene TRBV5-4 combines with J gene TRBJ2-2; TRBD2 aligns across 11 bases. Unmatched junction bases numbered 1, after V lost 3 bases and J lost 0 bases. Germline CDR1 reads SGHNT; CDR2 reads YYREEE (reference sequence). CDR3 length: 16 residues. The CDR3 is CASSWGLAANTGELFF. Written as DNA, the CDR3 is TGTGCCAGCAGCTGGGGACTAGCGGCGAACACCGGGGAGCTGTTTTTT. The complete variable domain, with remaining parts taken from reference TRBV5-4 and TRBJ2-2, reads ETGVTQSPTHLIKTRGQQVTLRCSSQSGHNTVSWYQQALGQGPQFIFQYYREEENGRGNFPPRFSGLQFPNYSSELNVNALELDDSALYLCASSWGLAANTGELFFGEGSRLTVL.

The chain links TRBV30 to TRBJ1-2, with D perhaps TRBD1 (5 bases). V was clipped by 2 bases and J by 5 bases, with 15 bases between them. Germline V CDR1 and CDR2: GTSNPN, SVGIG (reference sequence). CDR3 length equals 14 residues. Here the CDR3 DNA reads TGTGCCTGGAGTACAACCGGGACTCCATATGGCTACACCTTC. Amino acids: CAWSTTGTPYGYTF.

The chain recombines TRBV23-1 with TRBJ1-2; no definite D call. TRBV23-1 is identified as an open reading frame with a role that is uncertain. V was clipped by 2 bases and J by 4 bases, with 17 bases between them. The CDR3 totals 16 residues. The chain's CDR3 is CASSQSPAPRSYGYTF. The CDR3 DNA is TGCGCCAGCAGTCAAAGTCCGGCCCCTAGGTCCTATGGCTACACCTTC.

The J gene is TRBJ2-5, the V gene TRBV7-2, with 10 bases aligning to TRBD1. The trim removed 1 base at V and 5 bases at J, leaving 4 bases unmatched. The germline V gene has CDR1 SGHTA and CDR2 FQGNSA. This CDR3 has 15 amino acids. In nucleotides, the CDR3 is TGTGCCAGCAGCTTAGAGGGACAGGGGTGGGAGACCCAGTACTTC. Translation: CASSLEGQGWETQYF.

The V gene is TRBV3-1 (or the pseudogene TRBV3-2), the J gene TRBJ2-1, with TRBD2 matching over 9 bases. After removal of 4 bases from V and 8 bases from J, the junction contained 9 bases not matched to a gene. This CDR3 has 15 amino acids. CDR1 is LGHDT and CDR2 is YNNKEL in the germline V gene (reference sequence). The CDR3 sequence is CASSPAGGPTDEQFF. In nucleotides, the CDR3 is TGTGCCAGCAGCCCCGCGGGGGGGCCCACCGATGAGCAGTTCTTC.

This clone was seen more than once but under ten times. The chain employs TRBV7-9 and TRBJ1-4; D gene uncertain. The CDR3 has 14 amino acids. Germline V gene sequence: CDR1 SEHNR, CDR2 FQNEAQ (reference sequence). The V and J ends lost 7 bases and 7 bases respectively, with 16 bases between them. Written as DNA, the CDR3 is TGTGCCAGCAAACGCCCGGGCGAGGGTGAAAAACTGTTTTTT. Amino acids: CASKRPGEGEKLFF.

This clone was seen only a few times. The chain links TRBV13 to TRBJ1-5; a weak D match, TRBD1 (6 bases). The CDR3 covers 14 residues. V lost 5 bases and J 7 bases, leaving 15 bases between the germline ends. Germline V gene sequence: CDR1 PRHDT, CDR2 FYEKMQ (reference sequence). The CDR3 spells CASSQQGGRQPQHF. Written as DNA, the CDR3 is TGTGCCAGCAGCCAACAGGGCGGGCGGCAGCCCCAGCATTTT.

The V call is TRBV28, the J call TRBJ2-2; a possible D gene is TRBD1 (6 bases). Trimming took off 7 bases at V and 4 bases at J, with 13 bases between the two ends. The CDR3 is made up of 14 amino acids. Per the germline V gene, CDR1 is MDHEN and CDR2 is SYDVKM. This chain's CDR3 is CASISTGPTGELFF. In DNA form, the CDR3 reads TGTGCCAGCATTTCAACAGGGCCCACCGGGGAGCTGTTTTTT.

This chain uses TRBV3-1 (or the pseudogene TRBV3-2) with TRBJ2-1; 14 bases are a match to TRBD2. V trimming: 1 base; J trimming: 12 bases; junction bases outside the gene matches: 5. Germline values: CDR1 LGHDT, CDR2 YNNKEL (reference sequence). This CDR3 region has 15 residues. CDR3 protein: CASSQGTSGGPGQFF. The DNA for the CDR3 is TGTGCCAGCAGCCAAGGGACTAGCGGGGGGCCAGGGCAGTTCTTC.

The V gene is TRBV7-3, the J gene TRBJ2-5; D is perhaps TRBD2 (6 bases). Trimming removed 3 bases from V and 9 bases from J, with 17 bases in between. Germline-derived CDR1 and CDR2 are SGHTA and FQGTGA. The CDR3 spans 14 residues. CDR3 nucleotide sequence: TGTGCCAGCAGCTTGGGACTTCAATCCAGTGCCCAGTACTTC. This codes for CASSLGLQSSAQYF. The full variable domain, its missing parts supplied by reference TRBV7-3 and TRBJ2-5, is GAGVSQTPSNKVTEKGKYVELRCDPISGHTALYWYRQSLGQGPEFLIYFQGTGAADDSGLPNDRFFAVRPEGSVSTLKIQRTERGDSAVYLCASSLGLQSSAQYFGPGTRLLVL.

The V and J genes are TRBV18 and TRBJ2-2; a possible D gene is TRBD1 (5 bases). The V end was cut by 2 bases, the J end by 2 bases, with 12 bases between. Germline CDR1 and CDR2: KGHSH and LQKENI. The CDR3 sequence is 16 residues long. The CDR3 here is CASSPGTGGNTGELFF. CDR3 DNA: TGTGCCAGCTCACCAGGAACAGGCGGAAACACCGGGGAGCTGTTTTTT.

The V and J genes are TRBV7-9 and TRBJ2-5, with D perhaps TRBD2 (5 bases). Germline V gives CDR1 SEHNR, CDR2 FQNEAQ (reference sequence). The CDR3 is 14 residues long. Trimming removed 4 bases at V and 5 bases at J, with 14 bases between. The CDR3 protein is CASSSGVQLETQYF. The DNA for the CDR3 is TGTGCCAGCAGCTCCGGGGTCCAATTGGAGACCCAGTACTTC.

The chain's CDR3 is CASSILPGRNTEAFF. The CDR3 nucleotides are TGTGCCAGTAGTATCCTCCCGGGACGGAACACTGAAGCTTTCTTT. The rearrangement links TRBV19 to TRBJ1-1; tentative D call: TRBD1 (5 bases). Germline CDR1 and CDR2: LNHDA and SQIVND (reference sequence). CDR3 length: 15 amino acids. V shed 3 bases and J shed 1 base, with 12 bases lying between them.